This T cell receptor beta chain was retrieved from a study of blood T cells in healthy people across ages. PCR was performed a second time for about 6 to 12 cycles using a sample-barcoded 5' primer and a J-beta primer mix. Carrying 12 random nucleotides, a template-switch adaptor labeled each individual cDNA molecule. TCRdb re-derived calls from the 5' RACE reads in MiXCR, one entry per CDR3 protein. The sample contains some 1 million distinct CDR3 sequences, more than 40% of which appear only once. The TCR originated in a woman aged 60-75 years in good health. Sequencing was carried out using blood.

The CDR3 spells CATSLAGSYNEQFF. The DNA of the CDR3 is TGTGCCACCAGTCTAGCGGGCTCCTACAATGAGCAGTTCTTC. This rearrangement joins TRBV24-1 to TRBJ2-1, with 8 bases that match TRBD2. The germline gives CDR1 KGHDR, CDR2 SFDVKD. Losses at the gene ends were 6 bases for V and 0 bases for J; bases not matched to a gene: 0. The CDR3 totals 14 residues.